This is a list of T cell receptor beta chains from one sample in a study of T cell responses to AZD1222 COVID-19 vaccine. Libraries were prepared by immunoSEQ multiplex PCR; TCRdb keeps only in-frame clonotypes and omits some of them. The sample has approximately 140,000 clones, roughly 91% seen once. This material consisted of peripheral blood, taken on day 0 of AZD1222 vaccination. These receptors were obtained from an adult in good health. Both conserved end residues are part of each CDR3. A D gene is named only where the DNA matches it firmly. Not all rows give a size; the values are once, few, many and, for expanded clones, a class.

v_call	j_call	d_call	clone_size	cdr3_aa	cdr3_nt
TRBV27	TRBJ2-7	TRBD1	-	CASRVPGTGGWEQYF	TGTGCCAGCAGAGTACCCGGGACAGGGGGCTGGGAGCAGTACTTC
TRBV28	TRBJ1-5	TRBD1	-	CASTQRQGARQPQHF	TGTGCCAGCACCCAGAGACAGGGGGCGAGGCAGCCCCAGCATTTT
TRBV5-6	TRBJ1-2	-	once	CASSSGGYGYTF	TGTGCCAGCAGCTCGGGGGGCTATGGCTACACCTTC
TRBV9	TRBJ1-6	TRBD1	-	CASSSRQGEDSPLHF	TGTGCCAGCAGCTCCAGACAGGGGGAAGATTCACCCCTCCACTTT
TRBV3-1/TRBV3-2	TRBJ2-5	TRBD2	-	CASSPGLAGGTSYF	TGTGCCAGCAGCCCGGGACTAGCGGGGGGAACCTCGTACTTC
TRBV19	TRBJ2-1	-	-	CASSIGGRGLYNEQFF	TGTGCCAGTAGTATCGGGGGCAGGGGTTTGTACAATGAGCAGTTCTTC
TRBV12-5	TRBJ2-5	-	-	CASGSPGWETQYF	TGTGCTAGTGGTTCGCCGGGATGGGAGACCCAGTACTTC
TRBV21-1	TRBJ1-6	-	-	CAHAKGGRVSPLHF	TGTGCCCACGCAAAAGGCGGCAGGGTTTCACCCCTCCACTTT
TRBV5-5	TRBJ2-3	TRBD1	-	CASSFGQGGADTQYF	TGTGCCAGCAGCTTTGGACAGGGGGGCGCAGATACGCAGTATTTT
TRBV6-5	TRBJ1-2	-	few	CASTGTYPAEGYTF	TGTGCCAGCACAGGGACCTACCCTGCGGAAGGCTACACCTTC
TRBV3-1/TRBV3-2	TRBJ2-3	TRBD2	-	CASSQVAGADTQYF	TGTGCCAGCAGCCAAGTAGCGGGTGCAGATACGCAGTATTTT
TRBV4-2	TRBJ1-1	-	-	CASSQVELNTEAFF	TGTGCCAGCAGCCAGGTTGAGTTGAACACTGAAGCTTTCTTT
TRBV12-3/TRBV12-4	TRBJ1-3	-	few	CASSPHRGNTIYF	TGTGCCAGCAGCCCCCACAGAGGAAACACCATATATTTT
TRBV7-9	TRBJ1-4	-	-	CASSLSRGKEKLFF	TGTGCCAGCAGCTTATCGCGGGGGAAGGAAAAACTGTTTTTT
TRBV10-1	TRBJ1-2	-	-	CASSESGSYGYTF	TGCGCCAGCAGTGAGTCCGGGAGCTATGGCTACACCTTC
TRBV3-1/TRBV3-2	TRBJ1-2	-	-	CASSLGLEGPYGYTF	TGTGCCAGCAGCCTTGGCCTGGAGGGGCCCTATGGCTACACCTTC
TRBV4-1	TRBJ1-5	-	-	CASSQGVATVGNQPQHF	TGCGCCAGCAGCCAAGGAGTAGCGACAGTGGGCAATCAGCCCCAGCATTTT
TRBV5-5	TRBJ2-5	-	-	CASSLGFSPSVETQYF	TGTGCCAGCAGCTTGGGGTTTAGCCCCTCGGTGGAGACCCAGTACTTC
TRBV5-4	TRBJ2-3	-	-	CASQAHRFRGTDTQYF	TGTGCCAGCCAGGCCCACCGTTTTCGGGGCACAGATACGCAGTATTTT
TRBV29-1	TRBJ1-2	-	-	CSVDDTGANYGYTF	TGCAGCGTTGACGATACGGGGGCTAACTATGGCTACACCTTC
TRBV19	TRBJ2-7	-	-	CASSPQGGRYEQYF	TGTGCCAGTAGTCCCCAGGGGGGTAGGTACGAGCAGTACTTC
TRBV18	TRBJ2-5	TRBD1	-	CASSPHRGQETQYF	TGTGCCAGCTCACCTCACAGGGGCCAAGAGACCCAGTACTTC
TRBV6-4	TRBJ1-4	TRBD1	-	CARRVRVPFRQGHEKLFF	TGTGCCAGAAGGGTTCGGGTCCCTTTCCGACAGGGGCATGAAAAACTGTTTTTT
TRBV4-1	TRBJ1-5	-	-	CASSQIGNQPQHF	TGCGCCAGCAGCCAAATAGGGAACCAGCCCCAGCATTTT
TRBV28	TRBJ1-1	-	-	CASREIIDTEAFF	TGTGCCAGCAGGGAGATTATTGACACTGAAGCTTTCTTT
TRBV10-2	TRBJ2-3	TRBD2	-	CASILSGRVTDTQYF	TGCGCCAGCATTCTTAGCGGGAGGGTCACAGATACGCAGTATTTT
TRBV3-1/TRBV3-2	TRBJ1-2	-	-	CASSPVGPPPNTF	TGTGCCAGCAGTCCAGTGGGGCCCCCGCCGAACACCTTC
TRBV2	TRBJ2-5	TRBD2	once	CASSEGRGLAGGEEETQYF	TGTGCCAGCAGTGAAGGACGGGGACTAGCGGGGGGCGAGGAAGAGACCCAGTACTTC
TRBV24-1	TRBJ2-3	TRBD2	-	CATSDTGLAGGTDTQYF	TGTGCCACCAGTGATACCGGGCTAGCGGGGGGCACAGATACGCAGTATTTT
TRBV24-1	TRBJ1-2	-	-	CARPAFYGYTF	TGTGCCAGGCCTGCTTTTTATGGCTACACCTTC
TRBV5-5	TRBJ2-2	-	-	CASSPFGVITGELFF	TGTGCCAGCAGCCCCTTTGGGGTGATCACCGGGGAGCTGTTTTTT
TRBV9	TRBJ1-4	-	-	CASSVSIGPEKLFF	TGTGCCAGCAGCGTATCGATAGGTCCGGAAAAACTGTTTTTT
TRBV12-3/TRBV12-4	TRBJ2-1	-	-	CASSATGPGEQFF	TGTGCCAGCAGTGCTACAGGGCCCGGGGAGCAGTTCTTC
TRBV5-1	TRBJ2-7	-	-	CASSLGGGSYEQYF	TGCGCCAGCAGCTTGGGTGGGGGATCCTACGAGCAGTACTTC
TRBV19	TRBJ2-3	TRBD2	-	CASSTGLGPQGTQYF	TGTGCCAGTAGTACAGGACTAGGGCCTCAAGGTACGCAGTATTTT
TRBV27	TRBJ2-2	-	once	CASQGLATVTGELFF	TGTGCCTCCCAAGGGCTAGCGACGGTCACCGGGGAGCTGTTTTTT
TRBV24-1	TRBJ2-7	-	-	CAIKPGHAYEQYF	TGTGCCATTAAGCCGGGACACGCCTACGAGCAGTACTTC
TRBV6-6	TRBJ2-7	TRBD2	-	CASSPGLAGGEGSSYEQYF	TGTGCCAGCAGTCCCGGACTAGCGGGAGGGGAGGGAAGTTCCTACGAGCAGTACTTC
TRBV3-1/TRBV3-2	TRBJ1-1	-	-	CASSHAGAGNTEAFF	TGTGCCAGCAGCCATGCTGGGGCGGGAAACACTGAAGCTTTCTTT
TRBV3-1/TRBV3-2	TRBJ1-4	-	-	CASSVRGGNEKLFF	TGTGCCAGCAGCGTAAGGGGCGGGAATGAAAAACTGTTTTTT
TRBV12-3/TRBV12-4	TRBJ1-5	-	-	CASSGQYNQPQHF	TGTGCCAGCAGCGGACAGTACAATCAGCCCCAGCATTTT
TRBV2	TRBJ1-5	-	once	CATRGSNQPQHF	TGTGCCACCCGCGGGAGCAATCAGCCCCAGCATTTT
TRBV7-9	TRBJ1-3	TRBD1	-	CASSLGGTGTGNTIYF	TGTGCCAGCAGCTTAGGGGGGACAGGCACTGGAAACACCATATATTTT
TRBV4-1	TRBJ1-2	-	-	CASSQDRTLNYGYTF	TGCGCCAGCAGCCAAGATCGGACTCTTAACTATGGCTACACCTTC
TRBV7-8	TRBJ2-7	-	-	CASSLRPQWNEQYF	TGTGCCAGCAGCTTAAGGCCCCAGTGGAACGAGCAGTACTTC
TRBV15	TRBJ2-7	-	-	CATLGGDYEQYF	TGTGCCACCCTGGGTGGAGACTACGAGCAGTACTTC
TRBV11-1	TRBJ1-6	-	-	CASSRTSLGNSPLHF	TGTGCCAGCAGCCGGACGTCCTTGGGTAATTCACCCCTCCACTTT
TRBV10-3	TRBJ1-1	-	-	CAISESPGAGTEAFF	TGTGCCATCAGTGAGTCACCGGGGGCAGGCACTGAAGCTTTCTTT
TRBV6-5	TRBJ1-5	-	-	CASSNQKGSNQPQHF	TGTGCCAGCAGTAACCAGAAGGGGAGCAATCAGCCCCAGCATTTT
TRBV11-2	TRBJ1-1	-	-	CASSLGQLNTEAFF	TGTGCCAGCAGCTTAGGACAGCTGAACACTGAAGCTTTCTTT
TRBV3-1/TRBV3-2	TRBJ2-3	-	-	CASSYLGDLTGDTQYF	TGTGCCAGCAGCTACCTCGGGGACCTCACCGGGGATACGCAGTATTTT
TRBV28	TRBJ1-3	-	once	CASSLSRNTIYF	TGTGCCAGCAGTTTGTCGCGTAACACCATATATTTT
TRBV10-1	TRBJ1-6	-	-	CASSFYTNSPLHF	TGCGCCAGCAGTTTCTACACGAATTCACCCCTCCACTTT
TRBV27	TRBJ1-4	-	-	CASSFKDNEKLFF	TGTGCCAGCAGTTTTAAGGATAATGAAAAACTGTTTTTT
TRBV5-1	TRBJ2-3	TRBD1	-	CASSGQGADTQYF	TGCGCCAGCTCCGGACAGGGGGCAGATACGCAGTATTTT
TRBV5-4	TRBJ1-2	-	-	CASSSDRYYGYTF	TGTGCCAGCAGCTCGGACAGATACTATGGCTACACCTTC
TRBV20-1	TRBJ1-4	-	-	CSASESRTNEKLFF	TGCAGTGCTAGTGAGAGCCGCACTAATGAAAAACTGTTTTTT